This T cell receptor beta chain was sequenced during a study of CD8 T cells in Susac syndrome. Per the germline V gene, CDR1 is GTSNPN and CDR2 is SVGIG (reference sequence). V lost 4 bases and J 7 bases, leaving 17 bases between the germline ends. This CDR3 region has 14 residues. Random hexamers primed reverse transcription of about 0.5 to 1 ug RNA. TCRdb recomputed calls from the immunoSEQ multiplex PCR reads with MiXCR, one row per CDR3 protein. This sample has over 200,000 distinct CDR3 sequences, with around 95% found just once. Sequencing of TCR beta covered CD8+ and CD4+ T cells obtained from blood. Negative isolation yielded CD8+ and CD4+ T cells; FACS enriched TEMRA cells.

This sequence was found in a human donor with multiple sclerosis. The material sequenced was CD4+ T cells from PBMCs. The chain combines TRBV30 with TRBJ2-4; possible D gene TRBD2, 7 bases. CDR3 amino acids: CAWTREGVGNIQYF. CDR3 bases: TGTGCCTGGACCAGGGAGGGGGTCGGGAACATTCAGTACTTC.